Following are 2 T cell receptor beta chains from one sample sequenced in a study of cytotoxic CD8 clonotypes in ibrutinib-treated CLL. TCRdb's copy holds only in-frame clones and misses some; the assay was immunoSEQ multiplex PCR. In the table there are approximately 15,000 clones, roughly two thirds of which are singletons. Material: PBMCs, obtained before ibrutinib treatment. The receptors here all came from a human donor with chronic lymphocytic leukemia.

J is TRBJ2-3 and V is TRBV2, with 8 bases that match TRBD1. Trimming at V came to 2 bases and at J to 1 base, leaving 2 bases not matched to a gene. Germline CDR1 SNHLY, CDR2 FYNNEI. This CDR3 region has 15 residues. CDR3: CASSEQGQGTDTQYF. The DNA for the CDR3 is TGTGCCAGCAGTGAACAGGGACAGGGCACAGATACGCAGTATTTT.

The J gene is TRBJ1-2, the V gene TRBV10-2, with TRBD1 matching over 7 bases. Germline CDR1 reads WSHSY; CDR2 reads SAAADI. The CDR3 extends over 15 amino acids. The junction had 11 bases not matched to a gene; V was cut back by 3 bases and J by 7 bases. The CDR3 spells CASSDLGGSGSGYTF. In DNA, the CDR3 is TGCGCCAGCAGTGACTTAGGGGGCAGTGGTAGTGGCTACACCTTC.